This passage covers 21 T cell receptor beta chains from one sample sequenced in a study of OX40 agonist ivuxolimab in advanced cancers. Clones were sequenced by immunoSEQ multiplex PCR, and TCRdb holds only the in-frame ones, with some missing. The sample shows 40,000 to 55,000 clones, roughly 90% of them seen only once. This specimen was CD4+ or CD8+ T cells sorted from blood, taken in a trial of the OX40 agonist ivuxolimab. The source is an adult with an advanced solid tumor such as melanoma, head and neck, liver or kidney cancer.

CDR3 amino acids: CASSSSGTGAYEQYF. DNA of the CDR3: TGTGCCAGCAGCTCGTCCGGGACGGGGGCCTACGAGCAGTACTTC. The V gene is TRBV11-2, the J gene TRBJ2-7, with D perhaps matching TRBD2 (6 bases). CDR3 size: 15 residues. Germline CDR1 is SGHAT and CDR2 is FQNNGV. With 4 bases removed from V and 2 bases from J, the gap between germline ends came to 15 bases.

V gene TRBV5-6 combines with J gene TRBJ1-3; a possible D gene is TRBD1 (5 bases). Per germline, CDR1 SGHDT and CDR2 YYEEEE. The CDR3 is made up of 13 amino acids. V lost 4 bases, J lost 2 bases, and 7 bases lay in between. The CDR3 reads CASSVGAGNTIYF. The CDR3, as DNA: TGTGCCAGCAGCGTGGGGGCTGGAAACACCATATATTTT.

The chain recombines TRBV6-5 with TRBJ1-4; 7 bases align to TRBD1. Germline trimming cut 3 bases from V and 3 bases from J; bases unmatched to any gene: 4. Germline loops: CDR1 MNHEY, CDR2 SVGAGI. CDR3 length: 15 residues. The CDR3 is CASSYLGQSNEKLFF. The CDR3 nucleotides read TGTGCCAGCAGTTATTTGGGACAGTCTAATGAAAAACTGTTTTTT.

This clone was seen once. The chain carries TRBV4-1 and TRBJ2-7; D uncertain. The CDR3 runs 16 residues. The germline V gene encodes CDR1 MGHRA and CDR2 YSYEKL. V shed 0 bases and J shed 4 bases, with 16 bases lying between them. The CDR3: CASSQDPAAVTYEQYF. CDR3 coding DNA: TGCGCCAGCAGCCAAGATCCCGCAGCAGTAACATACGAGCAGTACTTC.

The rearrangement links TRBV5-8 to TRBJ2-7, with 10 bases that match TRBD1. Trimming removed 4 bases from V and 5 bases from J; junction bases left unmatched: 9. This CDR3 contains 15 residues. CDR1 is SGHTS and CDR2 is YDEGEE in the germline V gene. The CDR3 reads CASSNRDRGRHEQYF. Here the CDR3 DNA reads TGTGCCAGCAGCAACAGGGACAGGGGCAGACACGAGCAGTACTTC.

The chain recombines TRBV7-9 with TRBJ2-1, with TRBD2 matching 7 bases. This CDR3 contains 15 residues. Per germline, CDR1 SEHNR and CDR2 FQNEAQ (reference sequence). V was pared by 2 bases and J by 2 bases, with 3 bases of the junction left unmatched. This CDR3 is CASSLLAGPYNEQFF. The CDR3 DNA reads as TGTGCCAGCAGCTTATTAGCGGGTCCCTACAATGAGCAGTTCTTC. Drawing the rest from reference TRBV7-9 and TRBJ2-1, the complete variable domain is DTGVSQNPRHKITKRGQNVTFRCDPISEHNRLYWYRQTLGQGPEFLTYFQNEAQLEKSRLLSDRFSAERPKGSFSTLEIQRTEQGDSAMYLCASSLLAGPYNEQFFGPGTRLTVL.

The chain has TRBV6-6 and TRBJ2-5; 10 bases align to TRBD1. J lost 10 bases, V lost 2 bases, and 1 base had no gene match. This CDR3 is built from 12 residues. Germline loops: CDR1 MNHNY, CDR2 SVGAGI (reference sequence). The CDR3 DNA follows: TGTGCCAGCAGTTACGGACAGGGGGTCCAGTACTTC. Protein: CASSYGQGVQYF.

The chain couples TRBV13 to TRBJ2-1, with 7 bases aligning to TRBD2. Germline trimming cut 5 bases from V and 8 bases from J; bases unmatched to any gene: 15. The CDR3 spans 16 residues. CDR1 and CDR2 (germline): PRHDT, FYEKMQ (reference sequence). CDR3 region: CASSPEAWEGRDEQFF. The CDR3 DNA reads TGTGCCAGCAGCCCAGAAGCGTGGGAGGGTCGCGATGAGCAGTTCTTC. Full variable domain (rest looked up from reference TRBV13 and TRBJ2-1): AAGVIQSPRHLIKEKRETATLKCYPIPRHDTVYWYQQGPGQDPQFLISFYEKMQSDKGSIPDRFSAQQFSDYHSELNMSSLELGDSALYFCASSPEAWEGRDEQFFGPGTRLTVL.

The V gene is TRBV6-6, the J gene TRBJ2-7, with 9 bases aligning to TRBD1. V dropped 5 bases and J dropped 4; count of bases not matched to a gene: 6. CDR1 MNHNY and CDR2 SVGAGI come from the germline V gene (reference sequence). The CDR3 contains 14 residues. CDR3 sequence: CASSARQGVYEQYF. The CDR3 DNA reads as TGTGCCAGCAGTGCTAGACAGGGGGTTTACGAGCAGTACTTC.

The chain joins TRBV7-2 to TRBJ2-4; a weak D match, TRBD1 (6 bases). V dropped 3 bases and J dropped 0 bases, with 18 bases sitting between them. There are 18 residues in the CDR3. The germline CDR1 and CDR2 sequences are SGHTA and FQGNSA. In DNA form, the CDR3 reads TGTGCCAGCAGCTTTTCCGGGACAACCCTGGGAGCCAAAAACATTCAGTACTTC. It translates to CASSFSGTTLGAKNIQYF.

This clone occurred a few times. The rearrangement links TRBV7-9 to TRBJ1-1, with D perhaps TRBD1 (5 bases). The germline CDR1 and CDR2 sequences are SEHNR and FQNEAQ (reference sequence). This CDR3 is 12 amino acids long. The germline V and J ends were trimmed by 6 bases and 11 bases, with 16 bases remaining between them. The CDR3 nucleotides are TGTGCCAGCAGATCCGACAGTTGGATGGCTTTCTTT. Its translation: CASRSDSWMAFF.

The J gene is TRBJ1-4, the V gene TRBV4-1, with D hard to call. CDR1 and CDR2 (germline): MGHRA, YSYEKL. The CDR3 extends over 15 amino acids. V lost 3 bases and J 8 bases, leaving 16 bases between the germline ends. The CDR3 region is CASSHPWAQAEKLFF. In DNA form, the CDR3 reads TGCGCCAGCAGCCATCCCTGGGCCCAGGCAGAAAAACTGTTTTTT.

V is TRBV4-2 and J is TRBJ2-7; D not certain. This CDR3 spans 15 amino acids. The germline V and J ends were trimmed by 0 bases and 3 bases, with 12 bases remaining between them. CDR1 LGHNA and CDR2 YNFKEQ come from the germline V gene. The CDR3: CASSQERSTDYEQYF. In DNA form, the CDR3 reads TGTGCCAGCAGCCAAGAAAGGAGCACAGACTACGAGCAGTACTTC.

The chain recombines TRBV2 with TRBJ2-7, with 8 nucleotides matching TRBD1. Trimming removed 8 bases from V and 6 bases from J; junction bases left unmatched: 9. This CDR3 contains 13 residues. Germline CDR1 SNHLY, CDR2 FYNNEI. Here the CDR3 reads CASEGQDVSEQYF. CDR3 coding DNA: TGTGCCAGCGAGGGACAGGATGTATCCGAGCAGTACTTC. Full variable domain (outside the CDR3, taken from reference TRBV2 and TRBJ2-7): EPEVTQTPSHQVTQMGQEVILRCVPISNHLYFYWYRQILGQKVEFLVSFYNNEISEKSEIFDDQFSVERPDGSNFTLKIRSTKLEDSAMYFCASEGQDVSEQYFGPGTRLTVT.

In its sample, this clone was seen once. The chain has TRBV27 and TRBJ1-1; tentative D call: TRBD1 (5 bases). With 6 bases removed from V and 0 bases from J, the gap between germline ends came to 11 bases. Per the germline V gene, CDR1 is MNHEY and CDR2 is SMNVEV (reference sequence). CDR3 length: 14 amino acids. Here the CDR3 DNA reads TGTGCCAGCAGGTCGGGGGGGATGAACACTGAAGCTTTCTTT. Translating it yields CASRSGGMNTEAFF.

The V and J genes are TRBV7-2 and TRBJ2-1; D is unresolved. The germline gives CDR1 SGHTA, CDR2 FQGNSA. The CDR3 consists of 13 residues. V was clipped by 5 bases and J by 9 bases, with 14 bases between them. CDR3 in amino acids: CASSRPLGIEQFF. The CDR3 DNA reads TGTGCCAGCAGCCGTCCTTTAGGGATTGAGCAGTTCTTC.

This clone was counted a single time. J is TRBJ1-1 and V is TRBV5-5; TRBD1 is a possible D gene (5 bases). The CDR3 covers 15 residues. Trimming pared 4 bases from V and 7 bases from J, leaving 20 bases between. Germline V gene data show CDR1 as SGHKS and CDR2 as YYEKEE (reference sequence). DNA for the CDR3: TGTGCCAGCAGCGCGGATATAGGGACCGTGCTTGAAGCTTTCTTT. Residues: CASSADIGTVLEAFF.

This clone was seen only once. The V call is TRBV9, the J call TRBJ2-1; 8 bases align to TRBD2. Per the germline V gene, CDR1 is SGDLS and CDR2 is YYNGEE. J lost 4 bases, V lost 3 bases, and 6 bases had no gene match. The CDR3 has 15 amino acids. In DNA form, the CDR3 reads TGTGCCAGCAGCGCCAGCGGGAGCAGTTACAATGAGCAGTTCTTC. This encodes CASSASGSSYNEQFF. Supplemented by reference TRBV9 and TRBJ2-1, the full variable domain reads DSGVTQTPKHLITATGQRVTLRCSPRSGDLSVYWYQQSLDQGLQFLIQYYNGEERAKGNILERFSAQQFPDLHSELNLSSLELGDSALYFCASSASGSSYNEQFFGPGTRLTVL.

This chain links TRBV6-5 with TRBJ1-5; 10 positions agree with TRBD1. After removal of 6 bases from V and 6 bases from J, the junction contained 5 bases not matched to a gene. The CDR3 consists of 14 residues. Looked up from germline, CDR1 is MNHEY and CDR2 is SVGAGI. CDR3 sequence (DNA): TGTGCCAGCAGCCGCGGACAGGGGGGTCAGCCCCAGCATTTT. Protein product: CASSRGQGGQPQHF.

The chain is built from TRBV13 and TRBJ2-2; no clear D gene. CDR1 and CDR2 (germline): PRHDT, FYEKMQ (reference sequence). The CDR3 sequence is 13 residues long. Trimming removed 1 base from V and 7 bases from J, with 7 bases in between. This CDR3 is CASSLDMGGELFF. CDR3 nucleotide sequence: TGTGCCAGCAGCTTAGACATGGGCGGGGAGCTGTTTTTT.

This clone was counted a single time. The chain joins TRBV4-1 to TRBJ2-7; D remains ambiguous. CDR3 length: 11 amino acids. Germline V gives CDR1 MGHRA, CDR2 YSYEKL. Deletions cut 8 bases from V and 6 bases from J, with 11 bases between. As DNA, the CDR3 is TGCGCCAGCCCAACGGTGGGCGAGCAGTACTTC. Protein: CASPTVGEQYF.